Presented here are 10 T cell receptor beta chains from one specimen sequenced in a study of blood T cell repertoires in COVID-19. Produced via immunoSEQ multiplex PCR; TCRdb's table is partial and in-frame only. The sample has about 170,000 clones, less than 80% seen once. The specimen was PBMCs or T cells enriched from blood (not recorded which). These receptors were taken from a woman in her sixties or seventies in a cohort exposed to, infected with or recovered from COVID-19 (not recorded which).

This chain joins TRBV12-3 or TRBV12-4 and TRBJ2-5; TRBD1 might be the D (5 bases). The germline V and J ends were trimmed by 2 bases and 4 bases, with 8 bases remaining between them. The CDR3 extends over 13 amino acids. The CDR3 is CASSLRGVETQYF. DNA for the CDR3: TGTGCCAGCAGTTTAAGGGGCGTAGAGACCCAGTACTTC.

Only a few counts were recorded for this clone. The V and J genes are TRBV5-1 and TRBJ2-1; TRBD2 matches 12 bases. The germline CDR1 and CDR2 sequences are SGHRS and YFSETQ. CDR3 size: 18 residues. The ends lost 0 bases at V and 3 bases at J; junction bases unmatched: 7. CDR3 region: CASSLGLAGVRVYNEQFF. As DNA, the CDR3 is TGCGCCAGCAGCTTGGGACTAGCGGGAGTGCGGGTCTACAATGAGCAGTTCTTC. The full variable domain, with the rest looked up from reference TRBV5-1 and TRBJ2-1, is KAGVTQTPRYLIKTRGQQVTLSCSPISGHRSVSWYQQTPGQGLQFLFEYFSETQRNKGNFPGRFSGRQFSNSRSEMNVSTLELGDSALYLCASSLGLAGVRVYNEQFFGPGTRLTVL.

The chain has TRBV4-3 and TRBJ1-3; D unclear. This CDR3 spans 12 amino acids. With 0 bases removed from V and 11 bases from J, the gap between germline ends came to 8 bases. Germline V gene sequence: CDR1 LGHNA, CDR2 YSLEER. As DNA, the CDR3 is TGCGCCAGCAGCCAAGACCCGGGTCCCATATATTTT. It codes for CASSQDPGPIYF.

The rearrangement uses TRBV11-3 and TRBJ2-5; 8 nucleotides match TRBD2. Unmatched junction bases numbered 11, after V lost 4 bases and J lost 4 bases. Germline CDR1 SGHNT, CDR2 YENEEA. The CDR3 has 16 residues. Here the CDR3 DNA reads TGTGCCAGCAGCTCCTCAGCGGGAGCCTCGGGAGAGACCCAGTACTTC. Protein product: CASSSSAGASGETQYF. Full variable domain (missing parts from reference TRBV11-3 and TRBJ2-5): EAGVVQSPRYKIIEKKQPVAFWCNPISGHNTLYWYLQNLGQGPELLIRYENEEAVDDSQLPKDRFSAERLKGVDSTLKIQPAELGDSAVYLCASSSSAGASGETQYFGPGTRLLVL.

This rearrangement joins TRBV28 to TRBJ1-1; D remains ambiguous. Germline V gives CDR1 MDHEN, CDR2 SYDVKM. This CDR3 has 13 amino acids. V lost 6 bases and J 5 bases, leaving 13 bases between the germline ends. CDR3 sequence (DNA): TGTGCCAGCAGGGCGCCATGGAGGACTGAAGCTTTCTTT. This encodes CASRAPWRTEAFF.

This clone was observed a handful of times. The rearrangement uses TRBV5-1 and TRBJ2-1; 11 bases match TRBD2. Germline CDR1 reads SGHRS; CDR2 reads YFSETQ. V shed 4 bases and J 1 base; nucleotides not matched to a gene: 7. This CDR3 is built from 17 residues. The DNA of the CDR3 is TGCGCCAGCAGCCGGACTAGCGGGTTTGAATCCTACAATGAGCAGTTCTTC. It codes for CASSRTSGFESYNEQFF.

The chain joins TRBV19 to TRBJ1-6; TRBD1 matches 8 bases. V was clipped by 1 base and J by 8 bases; unmatched bases: 4. The CDR3 spans 15 residues. The germline CDR1 and CDR2 sequences are LNHDA and SQIVND (reference sequence). The CDR3 region is CASSIAGRGHSPLHF. CDR3 DNA sequence: TGTGCCAGTAGTATAGCTGGCAGGGGGCATTCACCCCTCCACTTT.

This clone has a count of ten or more. The CDR3 loop reads CASSRQGDGELFF. Written as DNA, the CDR3 is TGTGCCAGCAGCCGACAGGGTGACGGGGAGCTGTTTTTT. The rearrangement uses TRBV5-4 and TRBJ2-2; 7 bases align to TRBD1. The germline gives CDR1 SGHNT, CDR2 YYREEE (reference sequence). This CDR3 is built from 13 residues. V dropped 4 bases and J dropped 7; count of bases not matched to a gene: 4.

The V and J genes are TRBV2 and TRBJ1-2, with unresolved D. The V end was cut by 2 bases, the J end by 0 bases, with 7 bases between. The CDR3 runs to 14 residues. The germline V gene encodes CDR1 SNHLY and CDR2 FYNNEI. The DNA of the CDR3 is TGTGCCAGCAGTGAAAGAGGAGCTAACTATGGCTACACCTTC. This translates into CASSERGANYGYTF.

CDR3 nucleotide sequence: TGTGCCAGCAGTTTATGGCCCACCACCCAGGAAGCTTTCTTT. Residues: CASSLWPTTQEAFF. This chain joins TRBV27 and TRBJ1-1; the D is unclear. The CDR3 is made up of 14 amino acids. V was pared by 1 base and J by 8 bases, with 14 bases between. CDR1 is MNHEY and CDR2 is SMNVEV in the germline V gene (reference sequence).